This passage covers 31 T cell receptor beta chains from one sample sequenced in a study of blood T cell repertoires in COVID-19. Sequencing used immunoSEQ multiplex PCR; TCRdb keeps in-frame clones, though not all of them. The sample contains roughly 120,000 clones, around 70% of which appear only once. The sequenced sample consisted of peripheral blood. Receptors were obtained from an elderly man with COVID-19, enrolled during active disease.

This clone was counted a single time. This chain uses TRBV7-9 with TRBJ1-4, with TRBD1 identical over 7 bases. The V gene's germline CDR1 is SEHNR and CDR2 FQNEAQ (reference sequence). The CDR3 has 14 residues. Trimming cost V 11 bases and J 7 bases; bases outside gene matches: 13. The CDR3 region has the DNA TGTGCCTCCTCGGGCGGGACAGAAGGTGAAAAACTGTTTTTT. Protein product: CASSGGTEGEKLFF.

This chain joins TRBV28 and TRBJ1-2; D may be TRBD1 (6 bases). The CDR3 length is 16 residues. The germline V and J ends were trimmed by 3 bases and 4 bases, with 18 bases remaining between them. CDR1 is MDHEN and CDR2 is SYDVKM in the germline V gene. CDR3 sequence reads: CASSLIFDRPLYGYTF. DNA for the CDR3: TGTGCCAGCAGTTTGATTTTCGACAGGCCCCTCTATGGCTACACCTTC.

The chain joins TRBV24-1 to TRBJ1-2; 8 bases are a match to TRBD1. The germline V gene has CDR1 KGHDR and CDR2 SFDVKD. This CDR3 region has 13 residues. V was clipped by 3 bases and J by 5 bases; unmatched bases: 1. CDR3 sequence (DNA): TGTGCCACCAGTGATGGACAGGGATATGGCTACACCTTC. Protein sequence: CATSDGQGYGYTF.

V usage is TRBV28 and J usage is TRBJ1-2; 11 nucleotides agree with TRBD1. This CDR3 contains 17 residues. Germline V gene lookup returns CDR1 MDHEN and CDR2 SYDVKM. V was clipped by 4 bases and J by 3 bases; unmatched bases: 10. The CDR3 sequence is CASSSGQGATRDYGYTF. As DNA, the CDR3 is TGTGCCAGCAGTTCCGGACAGGGGGCAACAAGGGACTATGGCTACACCTTC.

The J gene is TRBJ2-4, the V gene TRBV18; no definite D call. CDR1 and CDR2 from the germline V gene are KGHSH and LQKENI. Trimming pared 5 bases from V and 3 bases from J, leaving 8 bases between. The CDR3 sequence is 13 residues long. The CDR3 sequence is CASSEVGKNIQYF. In DNA, the CDR3 is TGTGCCAGCTCAGAGGTTGGCAAAAACATTCAGTACTTC.

The rearrangement uses TRBV29-1 and TRBJ2-2; 7 bases are a match to TRBD1. V lost 5 bases and J lost 1; bases outside the gene matches: 4. The length of the CDR3 is 14 residues. Germline CDR1 SQVTM, CDR2 ANQGSEA. Here the CDR3 reads CSVRRTGNTGELFF. The CDR3 nucleotides read TGCAGCGTTCGGAGGACAGGGAACACCGGGGAGCTGTTTTTT.

This clone appeared a few times. The CDR3 DNA reads as TGTGCCAGCAGCTTACCCGGACAGGGGGGCACTGAAGCTTTCTTT. Amino acids: CASSLPGQGGTEAFF. The chain employs TRBV7-8 and TRBJ1-1; 10 bases fit TRBD1. The CDR3 totals 15 residues. V lost 2 bases and J lost 4; bases outside the gene matches: 4. Looked up from germline, CDR1 is SGHVS and CDR2 is FQNEAQ.

This clone was observed a handful of times. CDR3 in amino acids: CASSLAGTRVQQYF. CDR3 coding DNA: TGTGCCAGCAGCTTGGCCGGGACTAGGGTCCAGCAGTACTTC. The V gene is TRBV5-4, the J gene TRBJ2-7, with 8 bases lining up with TRBD2. CDR3 size: 14 residues. Losses at the gene ends were 0 bases for V and 8 bases for J; bases not matched to a gene: 7. CDR1 and CDR2 from the germline V gene are SGHNT and YYREEE (reference sequence).

This clone has only a few counts. The rearrangement joins TRBV7-9 to TRBJ1-1; 8 bases align to TRBD1. CDR1 is SEHNR, CDR2 FQNEAQ, per germline (reference sequence). V dropped 5 bases and J dropped 1; count of bases not matched to a gene: 15. CDR3 length equals 18 residues. CDR3 DNA sequence: TGTGCCAGCAGCACTCGGACAGGGAAAGGCTACTGGAACACTGAAGCTTTCTTT. It translates to CASSTRTGKGYWNTEAFF.

This sequence joins TRBV3-1 (or the pseudogene TRBV3-2) and TRBJ1-2, with 10 positions matching TRBD1. Germline V gene data show CDR1 as LGHDT and CDR2 as YNNKEL (reference sequence). This CDR3 contains 14 residues. Trimming removed 4 bases from V and 6 bases from J; junction bases left unmatched: 5. In nucleotides, the CDR3 is TGTGCCAGCAGCCGGGCGACAGGGGGCCATGGCTACACCTTC. It encodes CASSRATGGHGYTF.

The chain links TRBV7-2 to TRBJ2-5; TRBD2 matches at 10 bases. Trimming at V came to 1 base and at J to 0 bases, leaving 5 bases not matched to a gene. CDR1 and CDR2 from the germline V gene are SGHTA and FQGNSA. CDR3 length: 17 residues. The DNA for the CDR3 is TGTGCCAGCAGCTTAGGAACTAGCGGGATGTACCAAGAGACCCAGTACTTC. Its protein is CASSLGTSGMYQETQYF. The complete variable domain, with remaining parts taken from reference TRBV7-2 and TRBJ2-5, reads GAGVSQSPSNKVTEKGKDVELRCDPISGHTALYWYRQSLGQGLEFLIYFQGNSAPDKSGLPSDRFSAERTGGSVSTLTIQRTQQEDSAVYLCASSLGTSGMYQETQYFGPGTRLLVL.

This chain links TRBV7-8 with TRBJ2-2; TRBD2 matches 7 bases. The trim removed 0 bases at V and 5 bases at J, leaving 0 bases unmatched. CDR3 length: 14 residues. The germline CDR1 and CDR2 sequences are SGHVS and FQNEAQ. The CDR3 here is CASSLAGGTGELFF. In nucleotides, the CDR3 is TGTGCCAGCAGCTTAGCGGGAGGGACCGGGGAGCTGTTTTTT.

The chain combines TRBV29-1 with TRBJ1-1; weak D call: TRBD1 (5 bases). Germline CDR1 reads SQVTM; CDR2 reads ANQGSEA. V lost 0 bases and J 5 bases, leaving 16 bases between the germline ends. There are 15 residues in the CDR3. CDR3 region: CSVEEIGGGNTEAFF. The CDR3 bases are TGCAGCGTTGAAGAAATCGGGGGAGGGAATACTGAAGCTTTCTTT.

The genes are TRBV28 and TRBJ2-7, with a tentative D call TRBD2 (6 bases). This CDR3 contains 17 residues. Germline V gene sequence: CDR1 MDHEN, CDR2 SYDVKM. The V gene lost 8 bases and the J gene lost 5 bases, with 28 bases spanning the gap. CDR3 in amino acids: CASPSKGRPYYCHEQYF. Here the CDR3 DNA reads TGTGCCAGCCCATCCAAGGGGAGGCCCTACTACTGCCACGAGCAGTACTTC.

The chain carries TRBV28 and TRBJ2-1; possibly TRBD2 for D (5 bases). CDR1 and CDR2 from the germline V gene are MDHEN and SYDVKM. There are 12 residues in the CDR3. V was cut by 11 bases and J by 4 bases, with 12 bases left in between. CDR3 loop: CASNSGYNEQFF. The DNA of the CDR3 is TGTGCCTCCAACAGCGGTTACAATGAGCAGTTCTTC.

The chain recombines TRBV7-3 with TRBJ2-2, with 10 bases that match TRBD1. Per the germline V gene, CDR1 is SGHTA and CDR2 is FQGTGA. The CDR3 spans 21 residues. Trimming removed 5 bases from V and 4 bases from J; junction bases left unmatched: 22. CDR3 coding DNA: TGTGCCAGCAGCAAAAGGGTATCCGGGACAGGGGCGCGGGGTGCCACCGGGGAGCTGTTTTTT. It translates to CASSKRVSGTGARGATGELFF.

The V call is TRBV27, the J call TRBJ1-5, with TRBD1 identical over 8 bases. Germline V gives CDR1 MNHEY, CDR2 SMNVEV (reference sequence). V was clipped by 6 bases and J by 2 bases; unmatched bases: 0. This CDR3 region has 13 residues. DNA of the CDR3: TGTGCCAGCAGGGGACAGGGCAATCAGCCCCAGCATTTT. Encoded protein: CASRGQGNQPQHF.

This clone showed up just a few times. The rearrangement uses TRBV5-1 and TRBJ2-1, with D perhaps TRBD2 (6 bases). The V end was cut by 0 bases, the J end by 10 bases, with 20 bases between. This CDR3 has 16 amino acids. Germline V CDR1 and CDR2: SGHRS, YFSETQ. CDR3 region: CASSLVAANTGGEQFF. The DNA for the CDR3 is TGCGCCAGCAGCTTGGTAGCGGCTAATACTGGAGGGGAGCAGTTCTTC.

The gene calls are TRBV6-5 and TRBJ2-6; no definite D call. V lost 10 bases and J 0 bases, leaving 10 bases between the germline ends. Looked up from germline, CDR1 is MNHEY and CDR2 is SVGAGI. This CDR3 spans 14 amino acids. The CDR3 nucleotides are TGTGCCACCTTAATGAGCTCTGGGGCCAACGTCCTGACTTTC. This codes for CATLMSSGANVLTF.

The V call is TRBV4-3, the J call TRBJ1-1; D ambiguous. This CDR3 contains 15 residues. Trimming stripped 0 bases from V and 6 bases from J, with 14 bases between. Germline CDR1 is LGHNA and CDR2 is YSLEER. As DNA, the CDR3 is TGCGCCAGCAGCCAAGAAGGGCGGAGGAGCCCTGAAGCTTTCTTT. It encodes CASSQEGRRSPEAFF.

V and J are TRBV7-9 and TRBJ2-1; possibly TRBD2 for D (5 bases). CDR3 length: 14 residues. Deletions cut 4 bases from V and 6 bases from J, with 13 bases between. Germline V CDR1 and CDR2: SEHNR, FQNEAQ (reference sequence). CDR3 sequence reads: CASSSFGVSNEQFF. The DNA of the CDR3 is TGTGCCAGCAGCTCCTTCGGGGTCTCCAATGAGCAGTTCTTC.

The rearrangement links TRBV21-1 to TRBJ1-1; the DNA was not compared with TRBD1, the D call given in the table. TRBV21-1 is assigned pseudogene status. This CDR3 is built from 14 residues. The CDR3 coding sequence is TGTGCCAGCAGTCCCAGGGGGATCAACACTGAAGCTTTCTTT. Translated: CASSPRGINTEAFF.

The chain joins TRBV28 to TRBJ1-4, with 7 bases matching TRBD1. CDR3 length: 15 residues. After removal of 4 bases from V and 10 bases from J, the junction contained 12 bases not matched to a gene. Germline CDR1 MDHEN, CDR2 SYDVKM. The CDR3 DNA reads as TGTGCCAGCAGTTCTACAGGGGTTGGGGGTGGAAAACTGTTTTTT. It yields the protein CASSSTGVGGGKLFF.

CDR3 sequence: CASSEARTGGSYEQYF. DNA for the CDR3: TGTGCCAGCAGTGAAGCGCGGACAGGGGGCTCCTACGAGCAGTACTTC. The chain uses TRBV2 and TRBJ2-7; 10 nucleotides agree with TRBD1. From germline, CDR1 is SNHLY and CDR2 FYNNEI. The V gene end was trimmed by 0 bases and the J gene end by 0 bases; junction bases not matched to a gene: 2. This CDR3 spans 16 amino acids.

V is TRBV6-5 and J is TRBJ2-7; a weak D match, TRBD2 (5 bases). Per the germline V gene, CDR1 is MNHEY and CDR2 is SVGAGI. Between the trimmed V and J ends, which lost 6 bases and 7 bases, there was a span of 16 bases. The CDR3 extends over 13 amino acids. CDR3 DNA: TGTGCCAGCAGCCCGACCGGCCGGGGAGAGCAGTACTTC. Translation: CASSPTGRGEQYF.

V is TRBV6-5 and J is TRBJ1-2; 9 bases fit TRBD1. The trim removed 2 bases at V and 4 bases at J, leaving 5 bases unmatched. CDR1 is MNHEY and CDR2 is SVGAGI in the germline V gene. The CDR3 extends over 15 amino acids. The DNA for the CDR3 is TGTGCCAGCAGTTACCGAAGGACAGGGGTCTATGGCTACACCTTC. Translation gives CASSYRRTGVYGYTF.

V is TRBV28 and J is TRBJ1-1; 7 bases agree with TRBD1. This CDR3 region has 12 residues. Trimming removed 10 bases from V and 10 bases from J; junction bases left unmatched: 12. The germline CDR1 and CDR2 sequences are MDHEN and SYDVKM. CDR3 DNA sequence: TGTGCCATACGGGACAGCTTTTTCGGAGCTTTCTTT. Its translation is CAIRDSFFGAFF.

The chain employs TRBV18 and TRBJ1-1, with TRBD1 matching over 8 bases. Germline V gene sequence: CDR1 KGHSH, CDR2 LQKENI. The CDR3 covers 18 residues. The J segment lost 6 bases and the V segment lost 4 bases, leaving 19 bases of the junction unmatched. This CDR3 is CASSQDREGVGRASEAFF. CDR3 sequence (DNA): TGTGCCAGCTCACAGGACAGGGAAGGGGTCGGTCGAGCGTCTGAAGCTTTCTTT.

This sequence joins TRBV7-9 and TRBJ2-1; 13 positions match TRBD2. CDR1 and CDR2 (germline): SEHNR, FQNEAQ (reference sequence). Trimming cost V 5 bases and J 5 bases; bases outside gene matches: 9. CDR3 length: 17 residues. The CDR3 protein is CASSQPTSGGTHNEQFF. The CDR3 DNA reads as TGTGCCAGCAGCCAACCGACTAGCGGGGGGACCCACAATGAGCAGTTCTTC.

The chain uses TRBV7-9 and TRBJ1-5, with 10 bases matching TRBD1. There are 15 residues in the CDR3. CDR1 and CDR2 from the germline V gene are SEHNR and FQNEAQ (reference sequence). The V segment lost 2 bases and the J segment 7 bases; nucleotides outside the gene matches: 5. CDR3 residues: CASSLRGTGDQPQHF. The CDR3, as DNA: TGTGCCAGCAGCTTACGTGGGACAGGGGACCAGCCCCAGCATTTT.

The chain links TRBV5-1 to TRBJ1-1, with TRBD1 as a possible D gene (5 bases). The CDR3 runs 14 residues. Trimming took 1 base from V and 1 from J, leaving 8 bases between them. Looked up from germline, CDR1 is SGHRS and CDR2 is YFSETQ. The CDR3 protein is CASSLRQGNTEAFF. In DNA form, the CDR3 reads TGCGCCAGCAGCTTGCGCCAGGGGAACACTGAAGCTTTCTTT.